The present entry profiles one T cell receptor (beta chain) with its context. No cognate antigen has been identified for it. Base qualities are not recorded, but no much larger clone differs from it by a single base. Library construction relied on the immunoSEQ multiplex PCR assay. Adaptive Biotechnologies carried out high-throughput TCR-beta CDR3 sequencing of genomic DNA for most patients. The paper's processing steps were these. TCR sequencing data for 15 to 20 patients were retrieved from Adaptive's ImmunoSEQ software; three other patients were processed with MiXCR and VDJtools. CDR3 nucleotide sequences shared between donor and recipient were removed because the origin of such sequences could not be assigned. To count as alloreactive, a clone needed at least 2-fold expansion over unstimulated cells and a minimum CFSE-low frequency of 0.002% (template counts) or 0.001% (read counts). Clones detected in sequenced pre-transplant spleen, lymph node, or MLR CFSE-low populations of the donor or recipient were defined as mappable. Cumulative frequency of alloreactive clones was calculated as a percentage of all sequences weighted by copy number. TCRdb carries this immuneACCESS record with in-frame sequences only. Its versions omit some clonotypes, under half of them owing to an unresolved V gene in the studies checked, with the rest unexplained. V, J and clone size are those of that table, while D and trimming were read from the DNA. A total of 20,000 or so clones appear in this sample, over 75% of them only once. Jointly, the top ten make up less than 2% of the sample.

In the first month after transplant, blood samples were collected up to 4 times, and after that at least monthly when available. The data were taken from a study of graft-versus-host responses after intestinal transplantation (dated by TCRdb to the early 2020s). Context from the whole study: The transplants that recipients received were multivisceral, liver-intestinal, or isolated intestinal. Anti-thymocyte globulin induction was given to all recipients, followed by maintenance tacrolimus and steroids for approximately 3 years. Bulk TCR-beta CDR3 sequencing was used to track graft-versus-host and host-versus-graft alloreactive T cell clones in the graft, circulation and bone marrow after intestinal transplantation. To identify alloreactive clones, pre-transplant mixed lymphocyte reaction products were sequenced and compared with unstimulated pre-transplant donor and recipient T cells. A cohort of under 30 intestinal transplant recipients, including one retransplant, was enrolled, and 3 patients lacking pretransplant specimens were excluded. A peak of at least 4% donor T cells among recipient peripheral blood mononuclear cells was the definition used for donor T cell macrochimerism. Rather than being sequenced by the commercial service, samples from a few later patients were sequenced in-house on an Illumina MiSeq and processed with MiXCR. Results and caveats for the whole study, not just this receptor: In the allografts of patients with donor T cell macrochimerism, GvH to HvG T cell clonal ratios were high. The conclusions were limited by the relatively low number and heterogeneity of the intestinal transplant patients. GvH clones were found in recipient bone marrow, and some of the GvH clones appeared earlier in ileal mucosa or blood, which is consistent with an intestinal mucosal origin. Peak levels of circulating GvH clones were associated with declines in HvG clones early after transplant.

Taken from the germline V gene, the CDR1 and CDR2 loops are MNHNS and SASEGT. The CDR3, cysteine through phenylalanine, is 9 amino acids long. Of all the DNA, just the CDR3 is kept, 27 bases in frame from base 1. Cut back by 8 bases and 9 bases, the V and J ends lie 5 bases apart. The rearrangement combines TRBV6-1 with TRBJ1-5; the D gene remains uncertain. The source of this sequence is a human patient who received an intestinal transplant, so some T cells may come from the graft donor. The sample was PBMCs, taken 14 days after transplant. Here is the DNA: TGTGCCAGCGCGTCGCCCCAGCATTTT. It translates to CASASPQHF.